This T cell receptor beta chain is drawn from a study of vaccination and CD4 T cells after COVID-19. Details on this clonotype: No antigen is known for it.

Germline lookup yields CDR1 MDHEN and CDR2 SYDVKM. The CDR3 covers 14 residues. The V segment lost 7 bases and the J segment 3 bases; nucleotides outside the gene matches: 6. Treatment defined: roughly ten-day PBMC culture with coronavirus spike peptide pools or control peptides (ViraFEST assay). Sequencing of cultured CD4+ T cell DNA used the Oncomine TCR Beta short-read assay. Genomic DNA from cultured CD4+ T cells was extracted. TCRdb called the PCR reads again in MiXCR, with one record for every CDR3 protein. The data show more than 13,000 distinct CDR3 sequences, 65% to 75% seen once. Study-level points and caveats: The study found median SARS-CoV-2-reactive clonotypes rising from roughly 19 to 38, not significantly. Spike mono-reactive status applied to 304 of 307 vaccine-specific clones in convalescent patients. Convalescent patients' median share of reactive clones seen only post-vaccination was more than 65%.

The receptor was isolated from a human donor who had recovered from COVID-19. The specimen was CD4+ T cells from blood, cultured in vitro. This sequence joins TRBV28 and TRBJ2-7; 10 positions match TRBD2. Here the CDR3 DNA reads TGTGCCAGCATTCCGGGACTAGCGTACTACGAGCAGTACTTC. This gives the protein CASIPGLAYYEQYF.